Each of the 25 T cell receptor beta chains below was sequenced from the same sample in a study of cytomegalovirus exposure and HLA in healthy donors. The PCR employed 60 Vbeta primers together with 13 Jbeta primers. The data were produced by immunoSEQ multiplex PCR, yet TCRdb's version contains in-frame clones alone and is incomplete. Of more than 100,000 clones listed, approximately 65% were seen once; the top ten hold 1.5%. The specimen was PBMCs. The receptors stem from a man aged 18 to 29 in good health and CMV-seronegative.

The chain recombines TRBV27 with TRBJ2-3; 12 bases line up with TRBD2. There are 16 residues in the CDR3. Losses at the gene ends were 5 bases for V and 2 bases for J; bases not matched to a gene: 5. Germline CDR1 and CDR2: MNHEY and SMNVEV (reference sequence). The CDR3 DNA is TGTGCCAGCAGTCCCCTAGCGGGGGGGAACACAGATACGCAGTATTTT. Protein sequence: CASSPLAGGNTDTQYF.

This clone showed up just once. The rearrangement uses TRBV7-8 and TRBJ2-3; D is perhaps TRBD2 (5 bases). CDR3 size: 13 residues. The V gene's germline CDR1 is SGHVS and CDR2 FQNEAQ. Trimming removed 5 bases at V and 11 bases at J, with 17 bases between. CDR3 sequence: CASSPLLVVMQYF. CDR3 sequence (DNA): TGTGCCAGCAGCCCCCTACTAGTGGTGATGCAGTATTTT.

The chain carries TRBV19 and TRBJ2-1; 9 bases are shared with TRBD2. The CDR3 covers 14 residues. CDR1 is LNHDA and CDR2 is SQIVND in the germline V gene (reference sequence). V was clipped by 7 bases and J by 5 bases; unmatched bases: 6. As DNA, the CDR3 is TGTGCCAGTAAGGGGACTAGCCCCCACAATGAGCAGTTCTTC. This encodes CASKGTSPHNEQFF.

The CDR3 DNA reads TGCGCCAGCAAACCCCACCAGGGGGACAGGGGCTACAATGAGCAGTTCTTC. The encoded protein is CASKPHQGDRGYNEQFF. This chain joins TRBV5-1 and TRBJ2-1, with 10 nucleotides matching TRBD1. From germline, CDR1 is SGHRS and CDR2 YFSETQ. This CDR3 spans 17 amino acids. The V segment lost 6 bases and the J segment 3 bases; nucleotides outside the gene matches: 12.

There are a few counts of this clone. The chain is built from TRBV7-8 and TRBJ2-5; TRBD2 matches at 10 bases. The CDR3 is 16 amino acids. Germline CDR1 is SGHVS and CDR2 is FQNEAQ. The ends lost 2 bases at V and 5 bases at J; junction bases unmatched: 8. CDR3 sequence reads: CASSLNTAGGLETQYF. As DNA, the CDR3 is TGTGCCAGCAGCTTAAACACAGCGGGGGGGCTCGAGACCCAGTACTTC.

The CDR3 sequence: CASSLGQRYTDTQYF. The CDR3 DNA reads TGTGCCAGCAGCTTGGGCCAGCGGTACACAGATACGCAGTATTTT. The chain is built from TRBV5-6 and TRBJ2-3; D perhaps matches TRBD2 (5 bases). Trimming stripped 0 bases from V and 2 bases from J, with 10 bases between. Germline CDR1 reads SGHDT; CDR2 reads YYEEEE. The CDR3 is made up of 15 amino acids.

V gene TRBV5-4 combines with J gene TRBJ2-7; 8 positions agree with TRBD1. Germline V gene lookup returns CDR1 SGHNT and CDR2 YYREEE (reference sequence). J lost 4 bases, V lost 10 bases, and 10 bases had no gene match. CDR3 size: 13 residues. CDR3 bases: TGTGCCGTCCGCCGGGACAGGTCGTACGAGCAGTACTTC. Protein sequence: CAVRRDRSYEQYF.

This chain uses TRBV30 with TRBJ2-3, with D uncertain. Trimming removed 0 bases from V and 3 bases from J, with 10 bases in between. The CDR3 has 14 residues. Germline V gene data show CDR1 as GTSNPN and CDR2 as SVGIG (reference sequence). The CDR3 DNA is TGTGCCTGGAGTGTATATAGTCCTACAGATACGCAGTATTTT. Translation: CAWSVYSPTDTQYF.

The V gene is TRBV5-1, the J gene TRBJ2-1, with 12 bases that match TRBD2. The CDR3 consists of 16 residues. V lost 3 bases, J lost 4 bases, and 5 bases stayed unmatched. Germline V gives CDR1 SGHRS, CDR2 YFSETQ. The CDR3 nucleotides read TGCGCCAGCAGCTCGGGGGGGACTAGCGGGTACAATGAGCAGTTCTTC. This codes for CASSSGGTSGYNEQFF.

This clone was seen only a few times. The chain is built from TRBV10-2 and TRBJ2-7; tentative D call: TRBD1 (6 bases). This CDR3 has 12 amino acids. Germline V gene lookup returns CDR1 WSHSY and CDR2 SAAADI. V lost 8 bases and J 6 bases, leaving 14 bases between the germline ends. CDR3: CASWGLGAEQYF. DNA of the CDR3: TGCGCCAGCTGGGGATTGGGGGCCGAGCAGTACTTC.

The chain employs TRBV30 and TRBJ2-5; D remains unclear. CDR3 length: 10 amino acids. Germline assignment: CDR1 GTSNPN and CDR2 SVGIG (reference sequence). V lost 2 bases to trimming and J lost 4 bases, with 2 bases between them. The CDR3 here is CAWSRETQYF. CDR3 DNA: TGTGCCTGGAGTCGAGAGACCCAGTACTTC.

CDR3 residues: CASSPVLKNRPHEQYF. CDR3 nucleotide sequence: TGTGCCAGCAGTCCGGTGTTGAAGAACAGACCCCACGAGCAGTACTTC. The J gene is TRBJ2-7, the V gene TRBV7-2; no definite D call. Germline-derived CDR1 and CDR2 are SGHTA and FQGNSA. Trimming cost V 6 bases and J 5 bases, with 23 bases left between them. The CDR3 runs 16 residues.

This rearrangement joins TRBV9 to TRBJ2-2; 8 bases are shared with TRBD1. V lost 3 bases, J lost 0 bases, and 4 bases stayed unmatched. The CDR3 totals 16 residues. Germline CDR1 is SGDLS and CDR2 is YYNGEE. The CDR3 reads CASSGSGGTNTGELFF. In DNA, the CDR3 is TGTGCCAGCAGCGGGTCAGGGGGCACGAACACCGGGGAGCTGTTTTTT.

The sample holds one count of this clone. The rearrangement joins TRBV19 to TRBJ1-2; TRBD1 might be the D (5 bases). Germline lookup yields CDR1 LNHDA and CDR2 SQIVND (reference sequence). This CDR3 spans 13 amino acids. The germline V and J ends were trimmed by 7 bases and 5 bases, with 14 bases remaining between them. The DNA for the CDR3 is TGTGCCAGTATAAAGGGGCCGTCGTATGGCTACACCTTC. It is translated as CASIKGPSYGYTF.

This clone was counted between two and nine times. This rearrangement joins TRBV6-5 to TRBJ2-1, with a possible D match to TRBD2 (5 bases). With 6 bases removed from V and 4 bases from J, the gap between germline ends came to 10 bases. Per germline, CDR1 MNHEY and CDR2 SVGAGI. The CDR3 runs to 13 residues. The CDR3 sequence: CASRYTGYNEQFF. The CDR3 region has the DNA TGTGCCAGCAGATACACGGGGTACAATGAGCAGTTCTTC.

V usage is TRBV11-2 and J usage is TRBJ2-3, with a possible D match to TRBD2 (7 bases). Germline CDR1 and CDR2: SGHAT and FQNNGV. V was shortened by 7 bases and J by 6 bases, with 20 bases between the two germline ends. The CDR3 extends over 15 amino acids. CDR3 coding DNA: TGTGCCAGCATGGGGTGGGGGGGGCTCGGGGATACGCAGTATTTT. This sequence encodes CASMGWGGLGDTQYF.

The rearrangement links TRBV29-1 to TRBJ2-7; D is unresolved. Trimming took off 4 bases at V and 3 bases at J, with 10 bases between the two ends. The CDR3 runs 12 residues. CDR1 is SQVTM and CDR2 is ANQGSEA in the germline V gene. The CDR3 nucleotides read TGCAGCGTTGTGGGTCGCGGCTACGAGCAGTACTTC. Encoded protein: CSVVGRGYEQYF.

The chain carries TRBV13 and TRBJ2-1; 7 positions agree with TRBD2. Germline lookup yields CDR1 PRHDT and CDR2 FYEKMQ (reference sequence). The J segment lost 9 bases and the V segment lost 1 base, leaving 6 bases of the junction unmatched. The CDR3 spans 14 residues. Here the CDR3 DNA reads TGTGCCAGCAGCTTAGTTTCGGGGAGGGGTGAGCAGTTCTTC. As protein: CASSLVSGRGEQFF.

The chain employs TRBV6-4 and TRBJ1-2; TRBD1 agrees at 10 bases. Germline trimming cut 6 bases from V and 8 bases from J; bases unmatched to any gene: 9. The length of the CDR3 is 14 residues. CDR1 and CDR2 from the germline V gene are MRHNA and SNTAGT. The CDR3 sequence: CASRETGGLSGYTF. The CDR3 nucleotides are TGTGCCAGCAGAGAGACAGGGGGCCTTTCAGGCTACACCTTC.

This clone was counted only a few times. This chain links TRBV7-6 with TRBJ2-7, with 9 bases that match TRBD1. V lost 5 bases, J lost 4 bases, and 12 bases stayed unmatched. Looked up from germline, CDR1 is SGHVS and CDR2 is FNYEAQ. The CDR3 sequence is 16 residues long. The CDR3 loop reads CASSPRAGQGSYEQYF. The CDR3 coding sequence is TGTGCCAGCAGCCCTAGGGCGGGACAGGGAAGTTACGAGCAGTACTTC.

A single count supports this clone. The rearrangement joins TRBV9 to TRBJ1-1; a possible D gene is TRBD1 (6 bases). V was pared by 5 bases and J by 3 bases, with 14 bases between. From germline, CDR1 is SGDLS and CDR2 YYNGEE. CDR3 length: 14 residues. The CDR3 bases are TGTGCCAGCAGTCTAGGGGGGGTGGACACTGAAGCTTTCTTT. Its protein product is CASSLGGVDTEAFF.

The chain joins TRBV11-2 to TRBJ2-2; 9 bases fit TRBD1. Per the germline V gene, CDR1 is SGHAT and CDR2 is FQNNGV. The CDR3 is 17 amino acids. V trimming: 2 bases; J trimming: 4 bases; junction bases outside the gene matches: 8. The CDR3 DNA sequence: TGTGCCAGCAGCTTATTTTTGGGACAGGGATTCACCGGGGAGCTGTTTTTT. Translated: CASSLFLGQGFTGELFF.

In DNA, the CDR3 is TGCGCCAGCAGCAAACAGGACTCCTACGAGCAGTACTTC. It specifies CASSKQDSYEQYF. The chain links TRBV5-1 to TRBJ2-7, with TRBD1 as a possible D gene (5 bases). CDR3 length: 13 residues. With 4 bases removed from V and 0 bases from J, the gap between germline ends came to 8 bases. CDR1 SGHRS and CDR2 YFSETQ come from the germline V gene.

The chain recombines TRBV30 with TRBJ2-5, with 13 positions matching TRBD2. The germline CDR1 and CDR2 sequences are GTSNPN and SVGIG (reference sequence). There are 15 residues in the CDR3. The V segment lost 1 base and the J segment 5 bases; nucleotides outside the gene matches: 4. The CDR3 here is CAWSATSGGSETQYF. In DNA form, the CDR3 reads TGTGCCTGGAGTGCGACTAGCGGGGGGAGTGAGACCCAGTACTTC.

The chain carries TRBV5-6 and TRBJ2-7; 7 bases line up with TRBD1. CDR1 is SGHDT and CDR2 is YYEEEE in the germline V gene. V lost 6 bases to trimming and J lost 4 bases; unmatched junction nucleotides: 7. The CDR3 runs 13 residues. CDR3 residues: CASTMTGKYEQYF. CDR3 coding DNA: TGTGCCAGCACCATGACAGGGAAGTACGAGCAGTACTTC.